This T cell receptor (beta chain) was documented in a study of T cell repertoires in cytomegalovirus infection. Study context: Alongside well-studied HLA-B-restricted CMV epitopes, recently identified HLA-C-restricted CMV epitopes were also used. A matching HLA type, together with CMV infection, was signaled by public TCR beta signatures. Study results and limitations: The ex vivo response was dominated by HLA-C-restricted CMV-specific TCR beta clonotypes. Cumulative public TCR beta family frequency identified CMV carriers with the relevant HLA.

With respect to this clonotype: As yet, its antigen is unknown.

This CDR3 is 14 amino acids long. The V gene's germline CDR1 is SGHNT and CDR2 YYREEE (reference sequence). Unmatched junction bases numbered 9, after V lost 1 base and J lost 10 bases. Each CDR3 protein gets one entry after TCRdb re-called the reads with MiXCR. The sample includes approximately 910,000 distinct CDR3 sequences, roughly a third seen only once; the top ten take around an eighth. The sequence came from a human donor in good health (CMV status not recorded). Some clones in this sample may be carry-over from other donors' samples. The chain has TRBV5-4 and TRBJ1-2; 8 positions agree with TRBD1. The sequenced sample was cultured CD8+ T cells from PBMCs, obtained from culture after CMV antigen stimulation. In DNA form, the CDR3 reads TGTGCCAGCAGCTTGAGAACGGGACAGGATGACTACACCTTC. It is translated as CASSLRTGQDDYTF.